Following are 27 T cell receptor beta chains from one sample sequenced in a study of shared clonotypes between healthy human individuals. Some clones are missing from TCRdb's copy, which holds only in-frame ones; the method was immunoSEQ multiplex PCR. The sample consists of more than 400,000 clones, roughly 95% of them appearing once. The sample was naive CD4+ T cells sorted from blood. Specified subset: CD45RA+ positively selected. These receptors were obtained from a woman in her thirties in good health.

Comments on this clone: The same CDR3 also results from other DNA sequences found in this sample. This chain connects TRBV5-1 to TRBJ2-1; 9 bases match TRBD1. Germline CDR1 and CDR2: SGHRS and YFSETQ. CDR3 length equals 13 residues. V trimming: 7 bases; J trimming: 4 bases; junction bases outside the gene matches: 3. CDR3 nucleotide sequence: TGCGCCAGCTCTGGACAGGGGTACAATGAGCAGTTCTTC. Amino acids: CASSGQGYNEQFF. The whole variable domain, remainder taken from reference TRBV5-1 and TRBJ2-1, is KAGVTQTPRYLIKTRGQQVTLSCSPISGHRSVSWYQQTPGQGLQFLFEYFSETQRNKGNFPGRFSGRQFSNSRSEMNVSTLELGDSALYLCASSGQGYNEQFFGPGTRLTVL.

Here the CDR3 reads CASRRDPNYEQYF. CDR3 nucleotides: TGTGCCAGTCGAAGGGATCCAAACTACGAGCAGTACTTC. The rearrangement links TRBV28 to TRBJ2-7; D is undetermined. CDR3 length equals 13 residues. Germline-derived CDR1 and CDR2 are MDHEN and SYDVKM. V lost 9 bases and J 3 bases, leaving 15 bases between the germline ends.

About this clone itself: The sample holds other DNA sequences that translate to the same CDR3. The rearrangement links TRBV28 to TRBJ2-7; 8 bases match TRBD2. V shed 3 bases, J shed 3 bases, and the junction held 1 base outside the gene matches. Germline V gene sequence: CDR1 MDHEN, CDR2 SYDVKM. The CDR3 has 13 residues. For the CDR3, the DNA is TGTGCCAGCAGTTTGGGGACTAGCTACGAGCAGTACTTC. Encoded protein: CASSLGTSYEQYF.

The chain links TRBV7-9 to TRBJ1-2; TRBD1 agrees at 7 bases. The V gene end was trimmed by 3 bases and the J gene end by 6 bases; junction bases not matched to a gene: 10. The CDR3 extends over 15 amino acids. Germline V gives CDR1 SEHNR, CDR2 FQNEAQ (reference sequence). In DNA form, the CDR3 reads TGTGCCAGCAGCTTCTCCGACAGGGCTGGCCATGGCTACACCTTC. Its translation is CASSFSDRAGHGYTF.

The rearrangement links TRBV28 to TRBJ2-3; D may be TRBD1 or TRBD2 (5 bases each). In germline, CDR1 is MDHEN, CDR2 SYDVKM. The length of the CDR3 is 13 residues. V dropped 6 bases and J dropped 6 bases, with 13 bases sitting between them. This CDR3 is CASSPGTVDTQYF. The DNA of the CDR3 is TGTGCCAGCAGCCCCGGGACCGTGGATACGCAGTATTTT.

As DNA, the CDR3 is TGTGCCAGCAGTTTAATGGGACAGGGGGCACGAGAGCAGTACTTC. Translation: CASSLMGQGAREQYF. The chain couples TRBV28 to TRBJ2-7; 12 nucleotides match TRBD1. CDR1 is MDHEN, CDR2 SYDVKM, per germline. With V trimmed by 2 bases and J by 7 bases, 6 bases remained unmatched. This CDR3 spans 15 amino acids.

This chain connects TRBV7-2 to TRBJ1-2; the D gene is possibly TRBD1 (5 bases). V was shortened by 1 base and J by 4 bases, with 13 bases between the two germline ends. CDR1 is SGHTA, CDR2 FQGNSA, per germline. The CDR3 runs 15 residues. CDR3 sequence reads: CASSLVGQGTYGYTF. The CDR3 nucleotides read TGTGCCAGCAGCTTAGTCGGCCAGGGCACCTATGGCTACACCTTC. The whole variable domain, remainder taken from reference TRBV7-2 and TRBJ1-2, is GAGVSQSPSNKVTEKGKDVELRCDPISGHTALYWYRQSLGQGLEFLIYFQGNSAPDKSGLPSDRFSAERTGGSVSTLTIQRTQQEDSAVYLCASSLVGQGTYGYTFGSGTRLTVV.

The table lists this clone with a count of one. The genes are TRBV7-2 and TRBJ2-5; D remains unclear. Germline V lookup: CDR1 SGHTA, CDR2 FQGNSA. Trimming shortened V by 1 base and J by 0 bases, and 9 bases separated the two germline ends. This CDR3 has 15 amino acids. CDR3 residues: CASSLVQNYQETQYF. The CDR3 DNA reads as TGTGCCAGCAGCTTAGTACAGAACTACCAAGAGACCCAGTACTTC.

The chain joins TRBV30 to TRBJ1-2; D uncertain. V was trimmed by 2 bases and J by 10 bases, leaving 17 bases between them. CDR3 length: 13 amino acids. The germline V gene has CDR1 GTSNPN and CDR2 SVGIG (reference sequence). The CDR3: CAWSRVMSPAYTF. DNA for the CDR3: TGTGCCTGGAGTAGAGTCATGAGCCCGGCCTACACCTTC.

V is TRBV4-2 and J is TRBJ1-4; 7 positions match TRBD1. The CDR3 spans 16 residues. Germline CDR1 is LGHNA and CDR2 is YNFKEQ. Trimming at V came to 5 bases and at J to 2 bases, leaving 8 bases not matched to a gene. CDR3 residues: CASSYIKTGTNEKLFF. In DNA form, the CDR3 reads TGTGCCAGCAGCTATATTAAGACAGGGACTAATGAAAAACTGTTTTTT.

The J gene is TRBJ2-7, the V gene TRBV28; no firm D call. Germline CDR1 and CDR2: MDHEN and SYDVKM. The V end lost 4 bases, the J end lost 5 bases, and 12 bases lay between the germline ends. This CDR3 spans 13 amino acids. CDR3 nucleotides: TGTGCCAGCAGTTCCCACCAGTTGGACGAGCAGTACTTC. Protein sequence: CASSSHQLDEQYF.

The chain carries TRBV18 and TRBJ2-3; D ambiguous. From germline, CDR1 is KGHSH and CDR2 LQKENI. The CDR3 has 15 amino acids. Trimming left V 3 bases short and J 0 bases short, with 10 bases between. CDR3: CASSPIGQSTDTQYF. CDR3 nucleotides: TGTGCCAGCTCACCTATAGGCCAGAGCACAGATACGCAGTATTTT.

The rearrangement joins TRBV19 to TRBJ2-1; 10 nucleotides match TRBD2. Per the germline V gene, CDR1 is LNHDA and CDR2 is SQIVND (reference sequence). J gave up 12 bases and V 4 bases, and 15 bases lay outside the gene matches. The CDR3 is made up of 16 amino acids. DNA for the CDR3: TGTGCCAGTAGTACCTCTAGCGGGAGTACTCCTCAGGTGCAGTTCTTC. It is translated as CASSTSSGSTPQVQFF.

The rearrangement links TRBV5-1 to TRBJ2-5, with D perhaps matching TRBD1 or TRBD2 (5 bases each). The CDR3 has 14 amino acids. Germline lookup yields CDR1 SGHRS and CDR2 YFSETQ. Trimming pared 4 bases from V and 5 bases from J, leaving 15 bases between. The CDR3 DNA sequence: TGCGCCAGCAGCGCCTGGGGGTTGGCGGAGACCCAGTACTTC. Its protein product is CASSAWGLAETQYF. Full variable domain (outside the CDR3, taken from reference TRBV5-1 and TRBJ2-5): KAGVTQTPRYLIKTRGQQVTLSCSPISGHRSVSWYQQTPGQGLQFLFEYFSETQRNKGNFPGRFSGRQFSNSRSEMNVSTLELGDSALYLCASSAWGLAETQYFGPGTRLLVL.

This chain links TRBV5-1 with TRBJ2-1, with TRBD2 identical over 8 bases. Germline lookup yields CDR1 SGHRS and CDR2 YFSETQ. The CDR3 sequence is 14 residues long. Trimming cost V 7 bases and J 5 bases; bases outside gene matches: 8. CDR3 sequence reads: CASCTSGDNNEQFF. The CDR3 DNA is TGCGCCAGCTGCACTAGCGGAGACAACAATGAGCAGTTCTTC. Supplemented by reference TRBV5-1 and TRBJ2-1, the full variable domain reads KAGVTQTPRYLIKTRGQQVTLSCSPISGHRSVSWYQQTPGQGLQFLFEYFSETQRNKGNFPGRFSGRQFSNSRSEMNVSTLELGDSALYLCASCTSGDNNEQFFGPGTRLTVL.

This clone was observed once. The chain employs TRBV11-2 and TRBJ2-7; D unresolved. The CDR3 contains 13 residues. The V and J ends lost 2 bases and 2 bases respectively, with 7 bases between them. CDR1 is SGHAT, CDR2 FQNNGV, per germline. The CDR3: CASSLSGAYEQYF. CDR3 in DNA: TGTGCCAGCAGCTTATCAGGAGCCTACGAGCAGTACTTC.

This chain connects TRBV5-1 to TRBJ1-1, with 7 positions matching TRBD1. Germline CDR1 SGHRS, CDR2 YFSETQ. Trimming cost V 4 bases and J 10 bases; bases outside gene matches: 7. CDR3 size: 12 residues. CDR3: CASSDKQGRAFF. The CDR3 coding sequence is TGCGCCAGCAGCGATAAACAGGGGAGAGCTTTCTTT.

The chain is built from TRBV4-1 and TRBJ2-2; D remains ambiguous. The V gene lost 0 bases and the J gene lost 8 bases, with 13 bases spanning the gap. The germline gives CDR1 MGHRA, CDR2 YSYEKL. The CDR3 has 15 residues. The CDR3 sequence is CASSQDLLLVGELFF. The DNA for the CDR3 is TGCGCCAGCAGCCAAGATTTGTTACTTGTAGGGGAGCTGTTTTTT.

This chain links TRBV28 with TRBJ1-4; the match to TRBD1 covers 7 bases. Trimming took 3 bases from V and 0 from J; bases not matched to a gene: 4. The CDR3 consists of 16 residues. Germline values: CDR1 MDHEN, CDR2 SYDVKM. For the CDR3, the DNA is TGTGCCAGCAGTTTGGAAGGGGGCGCAACTAATGAAAAACTGTTTTTT. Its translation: CASSLEGGATNEKLFF.

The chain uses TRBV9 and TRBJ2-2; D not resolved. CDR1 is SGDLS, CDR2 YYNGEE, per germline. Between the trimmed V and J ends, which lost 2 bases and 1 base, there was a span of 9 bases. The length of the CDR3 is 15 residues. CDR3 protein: CASSVGRVNTGELFF. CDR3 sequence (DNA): TGTGCCAGCAGCGTTGGAAGGGTGAACACCGGGGAGCTGTTTTTT. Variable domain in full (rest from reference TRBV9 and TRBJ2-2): DSGVTQTPKHLITATGQRVTLRCSPRSGDLSVYWYQQSLDQGLQFLIQYYNGEERAKGNILERFSAQQFPDLHSELNLSSLELGDSALYFCASSVGRVNTGELFFGEGSRLTVL.

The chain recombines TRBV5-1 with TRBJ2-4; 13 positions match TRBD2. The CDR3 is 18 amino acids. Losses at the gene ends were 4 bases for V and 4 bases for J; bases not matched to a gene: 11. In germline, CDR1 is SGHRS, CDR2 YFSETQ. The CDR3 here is CASSLWTSGSLGKNIQYF. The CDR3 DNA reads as TGCGCCAGCAGCCTCTGGACTAGCGGGAGTTTGGGGAAAAACATTCAGTACTTC.

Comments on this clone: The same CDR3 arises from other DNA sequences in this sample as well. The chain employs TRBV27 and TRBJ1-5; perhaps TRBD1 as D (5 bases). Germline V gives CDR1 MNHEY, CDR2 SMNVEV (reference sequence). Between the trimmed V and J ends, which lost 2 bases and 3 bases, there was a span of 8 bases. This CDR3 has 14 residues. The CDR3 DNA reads TGTGCCAGCAGTTTACTGGGACCCAATCAGCCCCAGCATTTT. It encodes CASSLLGPNQPQHF.

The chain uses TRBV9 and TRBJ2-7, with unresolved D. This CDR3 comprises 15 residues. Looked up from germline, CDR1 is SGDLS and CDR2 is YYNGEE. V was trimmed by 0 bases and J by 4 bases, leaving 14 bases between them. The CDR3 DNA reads TGTGCCAGCAGCGTAGGGGCAGCTACCAGGTACGAGCAGTACTTC. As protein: CASSVGAATRYEQYF.

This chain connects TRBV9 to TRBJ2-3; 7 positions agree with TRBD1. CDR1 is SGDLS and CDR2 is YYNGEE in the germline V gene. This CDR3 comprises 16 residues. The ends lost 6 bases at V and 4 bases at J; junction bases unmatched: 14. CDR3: CASNQGERLRADTQYF. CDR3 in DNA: TGTGCCAGCAATCAGGGGGAGCGGCTGCGGGCAGATACGCAGTATTTT. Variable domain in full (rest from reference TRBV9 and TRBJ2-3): DSGVTQTPKHLITATGQRVTLRCSPRSGDLSVYWYQQSLDQGLQFLIQYYNGEERAKGNILERFSAQQFPDLHSELNLSSLELGDSALYFCASNQGERLRADTQYFGPGTRLTVL.

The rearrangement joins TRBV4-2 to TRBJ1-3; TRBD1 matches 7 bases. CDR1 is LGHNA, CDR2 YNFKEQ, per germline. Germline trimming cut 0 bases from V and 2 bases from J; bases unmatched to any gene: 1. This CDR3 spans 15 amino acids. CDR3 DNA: TGTGCCAGCAGCCAAGAGACAGGGCCTGGAAACACCATATATTTT. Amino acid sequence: CASSQETGPGNTIYF.

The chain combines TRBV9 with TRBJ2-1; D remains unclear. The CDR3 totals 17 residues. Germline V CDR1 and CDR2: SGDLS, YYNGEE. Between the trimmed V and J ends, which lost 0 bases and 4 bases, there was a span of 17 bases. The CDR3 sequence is CASSVVSTNLWYNEQFF. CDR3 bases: TGTGCCAGCAGCGTAGTTTCGACCAACCTTTGGTACAATGAGCAGTTCTTC.

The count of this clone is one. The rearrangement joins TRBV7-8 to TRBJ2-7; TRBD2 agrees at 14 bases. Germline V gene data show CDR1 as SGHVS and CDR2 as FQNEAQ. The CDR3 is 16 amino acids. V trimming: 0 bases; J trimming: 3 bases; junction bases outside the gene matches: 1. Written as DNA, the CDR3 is TGTGCCAGCAGCTTAGCGGGGACTAGCGGGGGCTACGAGCAGTACTTC. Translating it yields CASSLAGTSGGYEQYF.